Shown below are 15 T cell receptor beta chains from a single sample sequenced in a study of blood T cells in healthy people across ages. The second PCR ran about 6 to 12 cycles with a sample-barcoded 5' primer and J-beta primers. TCRdb redid the calling of the 5' RACE reads with MiXCR, one entry per CDR3 protein. The table shows 850,000 to 1,300,000 distinct CDR3 sequences, with 40% to 50% occurring only once. Sequenced material: blood. The receptors were gathered from a woman aged 55-70 years in good health.

The rearrangement uses TRBV6-5 and TRBJ2-3; TRBD2 might be the D (7 bases). Trimming stripped 4 bases from V and 1 base from J, with 15 bases between. This CDR3 is built from 16 residues. CDR1 and CDR2 from the germline V gene are MNHEY and SVGAGI. CDR3 sequence (DNA): TGTGCCAGCAGTTTTACAGGGAGCGGGGGCACAGATACGCAGTATTTT. This encodes CASSFTGSGGTDTQYF.

J is TRBJ2-7 and V is TRBV5-1, with a weak D call TRBD2 (5 bases). In germline, CDR1 is SGHRS, CDR2 YFSETQ. V lost 0 bases and J lost 3, with 10 bases in between. CDR3 size: 14 residues. DNA of the CDR3: TGCGCCAGCAGCTTGGGGGCTAGCAACTACGAGCAGTACTTC. Its translation is CASSLGASNYEQYF.

The chain employs TRBV7-8 and TRBJ2-3; the D gene is possibly TRBD2 (6 bases). V lost 5 bases and J 1 base, leaving 13 bases between the germline ends. CDR1 and CDR2 from the germline V gene are SGHVS and FQNEAQ. This CDR3 is built from 15 residues. The DNA of the CDR3 is TGTGCCAGCAGCGCACCGACTAGGGGCACAGATACGCAGTATTTT. Translated, it gives CASSAPTRGTDTQYF.

The chain combines TRBV11-2 with TRBJ2-3; the match to TRBD2 covers 14 bases. The germline V gene has CDR1 SGHAT and CDR2 FQNNGV. There are 17 residues in the CDR3. V shed 5 bases and J 3 bases; nucleotides not matched to a gene: 7. DNA for the CDR3: TGTGCCAGCAGCCCCCGGGGGACTAGCGGGAGAACAGATACGCAGTATTTT. It is translated as CASSPRGTSGRTDTQYF.

This clonotype was seen more than once but under ten times. This chain joins TRBV11-2 and TRBJ2-4, with 9 bases aligning to TRBD1. The assigned J gene may be wrong: the sequence end matches TRBJ2-7 better. The CDR3 consists of 15 residues. Germline CDR1 SGHAT, CDR2 FQNNGV. The CDR3 loop is CASSIGTGQGYEQYF. The DNA of the CDR3 is TGTGCCAGCAGCATCGGGACAGGGCAGGGCTACGAGCAGTACTTC.

The chain recombines TRBV27 with TRBJ2-7; the D gene could be TRBD1 or TRBD2 (5 bases each). CDR1 and CDR2 from the germline V gene are MNHEY and SMNVEV (reference sequence). The V end was cut by 1 base, the J end by 0 bases, with 13 bases between. This CDR3 contains 16 residues. The CDR3 region has the DNA TGTGCCAGCAGTTTATTTCCGGGACCACCCTCCTACGAGCAGTACTTC. Translated, it gives CASSLFPGPPSYEQYF.

V usage is TRBV30 and J usage is TRBJ2-7, with a possible D match to TRBD1 (5 bases). V gave up 4 bases and J gave up 2 bases, with 9 bases separating them. CDR3 length: 12 amino acids. The germline CDR1 and CDR2 sequences are GTSNPN and SVGIG (reference sequence). The CDR3 bases are TGTGCCTGGAAGGCAGGGACCTACGAGCAGTACTTC. Its translation: CAWKAGTYEQYF.

This sequence joins TRBV12-3 or TRBV12-4 and TRBJ1-2; no clear D. The CDR3 loop spans 13 amino acids. V was clipped by 2 bases and J by 4 bases, with 8 bases between them. The CDR3 region has the DNA TGTGCCAGCAGTTTAAGCCATGTCTATGGCTACACCTTC. This sequence encodes CASSLSHVYGYTF.

The chain's CDR3 is CASNGAPNTEAFF. The CDR3 DNA follows: TGCGCCAGCAATGGGGCCCCGAACACTGAAGCTTTCTTT. The chain is built from TRBV5-1 and TRBJ1-1, with D tentatively TRBD1 (5 bases). This CDR3 has 13 residues. Between the trimmed V and J ends, which lost 6 bases and 1 base, there was a span of 10 bases. CDR1 and CDR2 from the germline V gene are SGHRS and YFSETQ.

The sample holds a few counts of this clonotype. This rearrangement joins TRBV6-6 to TRBJ2-4; a weak D match, TRBD1 (6 bases). The better agreement between TRBJ2-5 and the DNA end casts doubt on the J call. From germline, CDR1 is MNHNY and CDR2 SVGAGI (reference sequence). CDR3 length: 16 amino acids. The CDR3, as DNA: TGTGCCAGCAGCAGACGGGACACTACTCGGCGAGAGACCCAGTACTTC. Its translation is CASSRRDTTRRETQYF.

Written as DNA, the CDR3 is TGTGCCACCAGTGATTTGGAGCCGGGCGGGGAGCTGTTTTTT. Its translation is CATSDLEPGGELFF. The chain is built from TRBV24-1 and TRBJ2-2; no clear D gene. V was pared by 0 bases and J by 7 bases, with 8 bases between. CDR1 is KGHDR, CDR2 SFDVKD, per germline. The CDR3 is 14 residues long.

The rearrangement joins TRBV11-3 to TRBJ2-2, with 7 positions matching TRBD1. V was clipped by 4 bases and J by 4 bases; unmatched bases: 15. This CDR3 contains 18 residues. Germline V lookup: CDR1 SGHNT, CDR2 YENEEA. DNA of the CDR3: TGTGCCAGCAGCTCTCGAACAGGGGCGTCCTCAGGCACCGGGGAGCTGTTTTTT. Translated: CASSSRTGASSGTGELFF.

The chain carries TRBV20-1 and TRBJ2-1; TRBD2 matches 10 bases. With 4 bases clipped from V and 4 bases from J, the junction kept 7 bases outside the gene matches. CDR1 is DFQATT and CDR2 is SNEGSKA in the germline V gene (reference sequence). The CDR3 consists of 15 residues. Here the CDR3 DNA reads TGCAGTGCTAATCCGACTAGCGGGTTGTACAATGAGCAGTTCTTC. It is translated as CSANPTSGLYNEQFF.

V is TRBV9 and J is TRBJ2-1; 13 bases agree with TRBD2. Germline trimming cut 5 bases from V and 8 bases from J; bases unmatched to any gene: 7. The CDR3 runs 15 residues. The V gene's germline CDR1 is SGDLS and CDR2 YYNGEE. The CDR3 DNA sequence: TGTGCCAGCAGTTTCCGTGGACTAGCGGGAGATGAGCAGTTCTTC. It codes for CASSFRGLAGDEQFF.

The genes are TRBV11-2 and TRBJ1-4; D unclear. The CDR3 extends over 15 amino acids. Looked up from germline, CDR1 is SGHAT and CDR2 is FQNNGV. The V and J ends lost 5 bases and 0 bases respectively, with 10 bases between them. The CDR3 protein is CASSLRPATNEKLFF. For the CDR3, the DNA is TGTGCCAGCAGCCTCCGGCCGGCAACTAATGAAAAACTGTTTTTT.